This T cell receptor (beta chain) was sequenced in a study of T cells in Graves' hyperthyroidism and ophthalmopathy (dated by TCRdb to between 2018 and 2020). Context from the whole study: Peripheral blood was sampled at the time of initial diagnosis, prior to any treatment. Whether ophthalmopathy could be predicted prospectively was tested in an independent validation cohort made up of about 20 hyperthyroidism patients plus 17 patients who later progressed to ophthalmopathy. After blood sampling, hyperthyroidism patients were treated with methimazole at a starting dose of 30 mg daily, and ophthalmopathy patients were treated with high-dose intravenous methylprednisolone. In addition, the study compared T-cell repertoires in thyroid tissue and in blood from a handful of Graves' hyperthyroidism patients. TCR Vbeta CDR3 sequencing of 120 to 150 peripheral blood samples (over 40 ophthalmopathy, about 75 hyperthyroidism and around 17 progressor patients) is reported in the paper. A discovery cohort of about 100 patients, 43 with Graves' ophthalmopathy and fewer than 65 with stable Graves' hyperthyroidism, was used to find distinguishing TCR V-J signatures. The roughly 100 discovery patients were divided at random into training and test sets in a 7:3 ratio. General conclusions and limits of the study: In cross-validation, a model built on a 13 V-J signature told ophthalmopathy apart from stable hyperthyroidism with over 85% sensitivity and 81% to 82% specificity, and in testing the same model reached 80%/75%. Sample size was not statistically predetermined, and investigators were not blinded to group allocation. During validation, the model predicted progression to ophthalmopathy a median of approximately 6 months ahead of onset, with around 71% sensitivity and roughly 72% specificity. Most expanded thyroid clonotypes (frequency above 0.001) were also found in blood, which suggests that blood repertoires may mirror thyroid immune responses.

Graves' hyperthyroidism was defined as stable when no progression to ophthalmopathy occurred over 18 months of follow-up. Hyperthyroidism patients were aged 18 to 65 years and newly diagnosed, with disease duration of less than 2 months. The study excluded patients with uncontrolled infections, other autoimmune diseases, pregnancy or lactation. Diagnoses were established on the basis of clinical symptoms, serum thyroxine and TRAb, thyroid ultrasound, and orbital computed tomography. Ficoll-Paque density gradient centrifugation was used to isolate PBMCs from 9.5 to 10 ml of fresh peripheral blood. Trizol reagent was used to extract total RNA, and RNA quality was then checked on an Agilent 2100 Bioanalyzer. The cysteine opens and the phenylalanine closes a CDR3 of 16 amino acids. Only the CDR3 region is kept as DNA, spanning 48 bases read in frame from base 1. V loses 7 bases, J loses 0 bases, and the germline ends lie 13 bases apart. The germline V gene sets CDR1 to MNHNS and CDR2 to SASEGT.

This clonotype has more than one count but fewer than ten. There is no known antigen for this receptor. It has no much larger one-base neighbor in the sample; base qualities were not kept. The TCR beta CDR3 regions were amplified from RNA transcripts. The TCR CDR3 was subjected to a first round of RT-PCR using the HTBI primer set and the Qiagen OneStep RT-PCR kit. Libraries were constructed in a second round of multiplex PCR, after which size selection and purification were carried out. Libraries were sequenced paired-end with 100 bp reads on an Illumina HiSeq2000. From the authors' description of their analysis: SOAPnuke was used to process the raw data, throwing out any read that contained adapters or uncalled bases, had a mean Phred below 15, or lacked an exact constant-primer or identifier match. High-quality paired reads were merged using COPE v1.2.5, and each unique nucleotide sequence was defined as a clonotype. MiTCR v1.1 was used to align the clonotypes against IMGT TRBV, TRBD and TRBJ reference segments. Only V-J combinations with frequency above 0.0001, covering about 99% of repertoires, were analysed. A TCS score was defined as the ratio of F50 (clonal expansion) to E x V (chaos), with BLOSUM62-based TCRdist applied between CDR3 peptides within each V-J. Welch's t-statistics and random forest reduced some 510 V-J features to around 14, which were used in a naive Bayes classifier (R e1071). TCRdb handled the public reads itself, with Q25 trimming in fastp and clone calling in MiXCR, and kept productive beta chains. Entries that share a CDR3 protein sequence are merged under the most common genes and DNA. The authors' filters were not applied to this entry. Across this sample there are 300,000 to 450,000 distinct CDR3 sequences, with more than 12% seen only once. About 30% of the sample goes to the ten largest clones.

Sequencing input: blood. The origin of this receptor is a woman in her 30s with Graves' hyperthyroidism. The chain is encoded by TRBV6-1 joined to TRBJ2-6; a confident D gene designation cannot be given. In nucleotide form, the sequence is TGTGCCAGCACCAGAGAGCGACCCTCTGGGGCCAACGTCCTGACTTTC. It specifies CASTRERPSGANVLTF.